This T cell receptor beta chain is from a study of blood T cell repertoires in COVID-19. Overall study context: The analysed material was cDNA or gDNA that came from T cells, B-cell-depleted T cells, or PBMCs.

Libraries were prepared by immunoSEQ multiplex PCR; TCRdb keeps only in-frame clonotypes and omits some of them. The sample contains about 210,000 clones, more than 65% of which appear only once. Trimming left V 5 bases short and J 5 bases short, with 9 bases between. The CDR3 is 12 amino acids. The sequence came from a man between 45 and 60 years old with active or convalescent COVID-19. The chain uses TRBV12-3 or TRBV12-4 and TRBJ1-2; a possible D gene is TRBD1 (6 bases). The sample consisted of peripheral blood. This chain's CDR3 is CASSPQGYGYTF. The CDR3 DNA reads as TGTGCCAGCAGTCCTCAGGGGTATGGCTACACCTTC.